This paragraph covers one TCR beta chain sequence. Germline loops: CDR1 LNHDA, CDR2 SQIVND (reference sequence). The CDR3 is 15 residues long. The junction had 10 bases not matched to a gene; V was cut back by 8 bases and J by 6 bases. These data are taken from a study of blood T cell repertoires in COVID-19. Clones were sequenced by immunoSEQ multiplex PCR, and TCRdb holds only the in-frame ones, with some missing. This table holds around 150,000 clones, approximately 88% found once. Sequencing input: peripheral blood. The rearrangement joins TRBV19 to TRBJ2-3; TRBD2 matches 11 bases. The source is a man between 60 and 70 years old with acute or convalescent COVID-19. For the CDR3, the DNA is TGTGCCAGTGCGATAGCGGGGGGGCCTCTGGATACGCAGTATTTT. This codes for CASAIAGGPLDTQYF.